The clone carrying this T cell receptor beta chain has just one count. This sample is drawn from a study of T cell changes during pregnancy in multiple sclerosis. The CDR3 contains 17 residues. With 4 bases clipped from V and 0 bases from J, the junction kept 3 bases outside the gene matches. Looked up from germline, CDR1 is SGHRS and CDR2 is YFSETQ. Assay: immunoSEQ multiplex PCR; the TCRdb copy retains only in-frame clones and omits some. Of about 110,000 clones in the sample, about 90% are singletons; the top ten hold around 1.5%. The chain employs TRBV5-1 and TRBJ2-6; TRBD1 aligns across 11 bases. Here the sequenced sample was peripheral blood, taken after pregnancy. The TCR comes from a female donor with multiple sclerosis, enrolled in a pregnancy study. This CDR3 is CASSAGTGGSGANVLTF. DNA of the CDR3: TGCGCCAGCAGCGCCGGGACAGGGGGCTCTGGGGCCAACGTCCTGACTTTC.